Listed below are T cell receptor beta chains from one sample, sequenced in a study of T-cell memory formation after mild COVID-19. TCRdb reprocessed the 5' RACE reads via MiXCR and lists one record per CDR3 protein. The table has some 130,000 distinct CDR3 sequences, about a sixth seen once; the top ten hold around 13%. Sequenced: PBMCs or a T cell subset sorted from them (not recorded which). These receptor sequences come from an adult woman who had mild COVID-19 (a few samples of this study predate the infection). Cell type and time point are not known. Each CDR3 is given with its conserved first and last residue. A D gene is named only where the DNA matches it firmly. The size entry is marked missing in some rows and otherwise reads once, few, many or a size class.

V	D	size	J	DNA	CDR3
TRBV29-1	-	few	TRBJ1-1	TGCAGCGTTGAATTTCGGGGGGCAAGCACTGAAGCTTTCTTT	CSVEFRGASTEAFF
TRBV30	-	-	TRBJ2-7	TGTGCCTGGAGTCCACGACAGGCGACTCCCTACGAGCAGTACTTC	CAWSPRQATPYEQYF
TRBV21-1	-	once	TRBJ2-1	TGTGCCAGCGGGACTAGTTACAATGAGCAGTTCTTC	CASGTSYNEQFF
TRBV3-1	-	few	TRBJ2-5	TGTGCCAGCAGCCAAGAGGATTGGGAGACCCAGTACTTC	CASSQEDWETQYF
TRBV4-1	TRBD2	-	TRBJ2-1	TGCGCCAGCAGCCAATTTGGGACTAGCGGGCCCTACAATGAGCAGTTCTTC	CASSQFGTSGPYNEQFF
TRBV12-3/TRBV12-4	TRBD2	-	TRBJ2-2	TGTGCCAGCAGTTTGCGGGGGTGGACCGGGGAGCTGTTTTTT	CASSLRGWTGELFF
TRBV4-2	-	-	TRBJ2-7	TGTGCCAGCAGCCCGGAGAGTGGGACACCTTCCTACGAGCAGTACTTC	CASSPESGTPSYEQYF
TRBV5-1	-	-	TRBJ1-2	TGCGCCAGCAGCTCCGGGATTAACTATGGCTACACCTTC	CASSSGINYGYTF
TRBV7-9	TRBD1	few	TRBJ1-6	TGTGCCAGCAGCGCAGGGGGCACCTTAACCCGGTCACCCCTCCACTTT	CASSAGGTLTRSPLHF
TRBV27	TRBD2	few	TRBJ2-1	TGTGCCAGCTCGAGGCTAGCGGCCTTCAATGAGCAGTTCTTC	CASSRLAAFNEQFF
TRBV27	-	few	TRBJ2-7	TGTGCCAGCACCCAAGAGGTAGGGGGGGGCTACGAGCAGTACTTC	CASTQEVGGGYEQYF
TRBV9	TRBD1	-	TRBJ2-3	TGTGCCAGCAGCGTAGGGACAGGGATTGCAGATACGCAGTATTTT	CASSVGTGIADTQYF
TRBV7-2	TRBD1	-	TRBJ1-5	TGTGCCAGCAGCCCTGGGACAGCTCTACGGCCCCAGCATTTT	CASSPGTALRPQHF
TRBV7-8	TRBD1	many	TRBJ2-1	TGTGCCAGCGGGGAGGGGACAGGGGCCAATGAGCAGTTCTTC	CASGEGTGANEQFF
TRBV6-2/TRBV6-3	-	-	TRBJ2-2	TGTGCCAGCCGCCCATTTGCGAACACCGGGGAGCTGTTTTTT	CASRPFANTGELFF
TRBV10-3	TRBD2	few	TRBJ2-3	TGTGCCATCAGTGATAAGTGGGGTAGCGGGGACACAGATACGCAGTATTTT	CAISDKWGSGDTDTQYF
TRBV5-4	-	-	TRBJ2-1	TGTGCCGGCAGCTCCCGCGGGACCTCCTACAATGAGCAGTTCTTC	CAGSSRGTSYNEQFF
TRBV20-1	-	-	TRBJ1-1	TGCAGTGCTAGTGACGACAGTGCTGAAGCTTTCTTT	CSASDDSAEAFF
TRBV7-2	-	-	TRBJ1-4	TGTGCCAGCAGCTTATCAGCGGGAGGGGGTGGTAATGAAAAACTGTTTTTT	CASSLSAGGGGNEKLFF
TRBV12-3/TRBV12-4	-	-	TRBJ2-1	TGTGCCAGCAGTGGGGGGTATTACAATGAGCAGTTCTTC	CASSGGYYNEQFF
TRBV5-1	-	few	TRBJ2-7	TGCGCCAGCAGCTCTGGGGAGGGGGCCTACGAGCAGTACTTC	CASSSGEGAYEQYF
TRBV19	-	few	TRBJ1-1	TGTGCCAGTAGTGCCTGGACCACTATGAACACTGAAGCTTTCTTT	CASSAWTTMNTEAFF
TRBV4-3	-	-	TRBJ2-2	TGCGCCAGCAGCCAAGATCCTACCCAGGGGACCGGGGAGCTGTTTTTT	CASSQDPTQGTGELFF
TRBV7-8	-	-	TRBJ1-2	TGTGCCAGCAGCTTAGCGGGGCTTTCTATCTATGGCTACACCTTC	CASSLAGLSIYGYTF
TRBV7-9	-	-	TRBJ2-1	TGTGCCAGCACCTATATCGGTGGAGGCAGGCGGAAGCACAATGAGCAGTTCTTC	CASTYIGGGRRKHNEQFF
TRBV24-1	-	-	TRBJ1-1	TGTGCCACCAGTGTTGCAGGGGCGCGAGAAGCTTTCTTT	CATSVAGAREAFF
TRBV5-6	TRBD1	-	TRBJ2-5	TGTGCCAGCAGCTGGGGGACAGGGAAAGAGACCCAGTACTTC	CASSWGTGKETQYF
TRBV4-3	-	-	TRBJ1-1	TGCGCCAGCAGCCGCCTTGCATTGTCGGCTGAAGCTTTCTTT	CASSRLALSAEAFF
TRBV20-1	-	few	TRBJ1-1	TGCAGTGCTAGAGATATCGTCAAGACAGAAGCTTTCTTT	CSARDIVKTEAFF
TRBV4-1	TRBD1	-	TRBJ1-2	TGCGCCAGCAGCCAACTCCCGGGACAGGGCCCGACGGGGACTTATGGCTACACCTTC	CASSQLPGQGPTGTYGYTF
TRBV6-5	-	-	TRBJ1-2	TGTGCCAGCAGTTACTCGCCATGGACCTACGGCTACACCTTC	CASSYSPWTYGYTF
TRBV7-2	TRBD2	-	TRBJ2-7	TGTGCCAGCAGCCCCAGACTAGCCGACGAGCAGTACTTC	CASSPRLADEQYF
TRBV5-1	-	-	TRBJ2-7	TGCGCCAGCAGCTTGGGTCCGGGAAAAGTCTACGAGCAGTACTTC	CASSLGPGKVYEQYF
TRBV7-9	-	few	TRBJ1-6	TGTGCCAGCAGCTTAAGGGGGAGTGGGGGCGCACATTCACCCCTCCACTTT	CASSLRGSGGAHSPLHF
TRBV7-6	-	-	TRBJ2-3	TGTGCCAGCAGCTTAGGGGTTAGCGGAGCTAGCACAGATACGCAGTATTTT	CASSLGVSGASTDTQYF
TRBV25-1	TRBD1	few	TRBJ2-5	TGTGCCAGCAGTAAACCGGGACAGGGGATCGGGGAGACCCAGTACTTC	CASSKPGQGIGETQYF
TRBV7-2	-	few	TRBJ2-5	TGTGCCAGCAGCCGGACCGGGGGGCTGAAGACCCAGTACTTC	CASSRTGGLKTQYF
TRBV15	TRBD2	few	TRBJ2-7	TGTGCCACCAGCAGGTCTAGCGGTGGTGGCGAGCAGTACTTC	CATSRSSGGGEQYF
TRBV7-9	-	-	TRBJ2-3	TGTGCCAGCAGCTTAGAAAGCAGGGTAACAGATACGCAGTATTTT	CASSLESRVTDTQYF
TRBV4-2	TRBD2	few	TRBJ2-1	TGTGCCAGCAGCCAAGGACTAGCGGAGCACAATGAGCAGTTCTTC	CASSQGLAEHNEQFF
TRBV7-2	TRBD2	many	TRBJ2-4	TGTGCCAGCAGCTTAAGAGCGGGAGATGGGTCCAAAAACATTCAGTACTTC	CASSLRAGDGSKNIQYF
TRBV5-1	TRBD2	few	TRBJ2-7	TGCGCCAGCAGCCCCCACCGATTAGCGGGAGGGTACGAGCAGTACTTC	CASSPHRLAGGYEQYF
TRBV12-3/TRBV12-4	-	-	TRBJ1-2	TGTGCCAGCAGTTTTCGTGGGGTGAATCTCTACACCTTC	CASSFRGVNLYTF
TRBV29-1	-	few	TRBJ1-1	TGCAGCGTTCGGCAGTCTAGGGGGAACACTGAAGCTTTCTTT	CSVRQSRGNTEAFF
TRBV24-1	TRBD1	-	TRBJ2-3	TGTGCCACCAGTGATTTTGGGACAGGGAAAAGCACAGATACGCAGTATTTT	CATSDFGTGKSTDTQYF
TRBV29-1	-	-	TRBJ2-5	TGCAGCGTTGAAGGTACCCGCGAGGAGACCCAGTACTTC	CSVEGTREETQYF
TRBV5-1	-	few	TRBJ2-7	TGCGCCAGCAGCTTGGACAGCATCTACGAGCAGTACTTC	CASSLDSIYEQYF
TRBV7-2	-	few	TRBJ2-1	TGTGCCAGCAGCTCTGGCTTGGGGATCGGGCCTAGGTACAATGAGCAGTTCTTC	CASSSGLGIGPRYNEQFF
TRBV29-1	-	many	TRBJ2-4	TGCAGCGTTGAGGCTAGCACCCGATCCGGGGCCAAAAACATTCAGTACTTC	CSVEASTRSGAKNIQYF
TRBV6-5	-	-	TRBJ2-1	TGTGCCAGCAGACAAGCCCCGGGCGAGATCTATGAGCAGTTCTTC	CASRQAPGEIYEQFF